The 27 T cell receptor beta chains reported below all come from one sample, sequenced in a study of B cell selection in AIRE deficiency. Sorted regulatory T cells were CD4-positive, CD25-high and CD127-low or negative. Only in-frame clones appear in the TCRdb table, and some are missing; sequencing was by immunoSEQ multiplex PCR. This sample has roughly 1,800 clones, with approximately 81% found just once. Sequencing used CD4+CD25+ Tregs sorted from PBMCs. The receptors here all came from a human donor in good health.

The V and J genes are TRBV6-6 and TRBJ2-1; unclear D gene. The CDR3 runs to 13 residues. Trimming left V 0 bases short and J 8 bases short, with 8 bases between. The germline CDR1 and CDR2 sequences are MNHNY and SVGAGI (reference sequence). The CDR3 is CASSYSTSYEQFF. The DNA for the CDR3 is TGTGCCAGCAGTTACTCTACCAGCTATGAGCAGTTCTTC.

This clone was seen just once. The chain combines TRBV5-1 with TRBJ2-2, with 11 positions matching TRBD1. The V and J ends lost 3 bases and 5 bases, in that order; junction bases with no gene match: 6. Germline CDR1 SGHRS, CDR2 YFSETQ. This CDR3 contains 16 residues. CDR3 nucleotide sequence: TGCGCCAGCAGCTCCGGACAGGGGGCAGGGACCGGGGAGCTGTTTTTT. Translated, it gives CASSSGQGAGTGELFF.

The chain combines TRBV19 with TRBJ1-4, with 7 nucleotides matching TRBD1. Looked up from germline, CDR1 is LNHDA and CDR2 is SQIVND (reference sequence). J was trimmed by 0 bases and V by 3 bases; bases with no gene match: 7. This CDR3 has 17 residues. The DNA for the CDR3 is TGTGCCAGTAGTATCCGAAGGGGGCGACCAACTAATGAAAAACTGTTTTTT. Translating it yields CASSIRRGRPTNEKLFF.

J is TRBJ1-1 and V is TRBV6-4; TRBD1 matches 7 bases. This CDR3 contains 14 residues. With 5 bases clipped from V and 7 bases from J, the junction kept 10 bases outside the gene matches. In germline, CDR1 is MRHNA, CDR2 SNTAGT. CDR3 protein: CASSNTGDLREAFF. The CDR3 DNA is TGTGCCAGCAGTAACACAGGGGATCTACGTGAAGCTTTCTTT.

V gene TRBV28 combines with J gene TRBJ2-1, with D hard to call. Deletions cut 3 bases from V and 2 bases from J, with 8 bases between. The CDR3 sequence is 14 residues long. Germline V gene data show CDR1 as MDHEN and CDR2 as SYDVKM. CDR3 nucleotides: TGTGCCAGCAGTTTTGCGGTACCCTACAATGAGCAGTTCTTC. This translates into CASSFAVPYNEQFF.

This chain links TRBV7-2 with TRBJ2-2; 15 bases match TRBD2. From germline, CDR1 is SGHTA and CDR2 FQGNSA. The CDR3 length is 18 residues. The V segment lost 1 base and the J segment 4 bases; nucleotides outside the gene matches: 4. The CDR3 bases are TGTGCCAGCAGCTTAGGCGGACTAGCGGGAGGGGGCACCGGGGAGCTGTTTTTT. It yields the protein CASSLGGLAGGGTGELFF.

CDR3 DNA: TGTGCCAGCAGCCCTATCCTGGGGAATGAGCAGTTCTTC. Translation gives CASSPILGNEQFF. The chain employs TRBV7-9 and TRBJ2-1; unclear D gene. The CDR3 runs 13 residues. Trimming took 5 bases from V and 7 from J, leaving 12 bases between them. Germline-derived CDR1 and CDR2 are SEHNR and FQNEAQ (reference sequence).

The rearrangement uses TRBV2 and TRBJ1-1; D ambiguous. The germline V and J ends were trimmed by 2 bases and 11 bases, with 21 bases remaining between them. CDR1 and CDR2 (germline): SNHLY, FYNNEI. This CDR3 contains 15 residues. The CDR3 here is CASSELRVSPKRAFF. Here the CDR3 DNA reads TGTGCCAGCAGTGAATTGAGGGTTAGTCCTAAGCGGGCTTTCTTT.

The V gene is TRBV27, the J gene TRBJ2-7; D is ambiguous. Deletions cut 3 bases from V and 4 bases from J, with 22 bases between. This CDR3 is 17 amino acids long. Per the germline V gene, CDR1 is MNHEY and CDR2 is SMNVEV (reference sequence). The chain's CDR3 is CASSFGPPSLTLYEQYF. The CDR3, as DNA: TGTGCCAGCAGTTTTGGGCCCCCTTCGTTAACGTTATACGAGCAGTACTTC.

The gene calls are TRBV6-1 and TRBJ2-4; 9 bases are a match to TRBD2. The CDR3 is made up of 13 amino acids. CDR1 and CDR2 from the germline V gene are MNHNS and SASEGT. V shed 4 bases, J shed 6 bases, and the junction held 1 base outside the gene matches. CDR3 in amino acids: CASSGSGRNIQYF. DNA for the CDR3: TGTGCCAGCAGTGGTAGCGGGAGAAACATTCAGTACTTC.

The chain has TRBV4-1 and TRBJ2-7; D is possibly TRBD2 (5 bases). The V and J ends lost 3 bases and 7 bases respectively, with 13 bases between them. Germline-derived CDR1 and CDR2 are MGHRA and YSYEKL. The CDR3 contains 13 residues. In DNA form, the CDR3 reads TGCGCCAGCAGCCAGGGGATGGCGGGTGAGCAGTACTTC. Translated, it gives CASSQGMAGEQYF.

The chain is built from TRBV18 and TRBJ2-2; 8 bases fit TRBD1. CDR3 length: 15 amino acids. CDR1 KGHSH and CDR2 LQKENI come from the germline V gene. V lost 5 bases to trimming and J lost 1 base; unmatched junction nucleotides: 3. CDR3 region: CASSAGGKNTGELFF. The CDR3 DNA is TGTGCCAGCTCAGCAGGGGGCAAGAACACCGGGGAGCTGTTTTTT.

The rearrangement links TRBV27 to TRBJ2-2; no reliable D call. The CDR3 sequence is 15 residues long. From germline, CDR1 is MNHEY and CDR2 SMNVEV (reference sequence). Trimming pared 6 bases from V and 9 bases from J, leaving 20 bases between. The CDR3 nucleotides read TGTGCCAGCAGCCGCCTGGGTGTCCGTTATAGGGAGCTGTTTTTT. Its protein product is CASSRLGVRYRELFF.

The sample holds one count of this clone. The rearrangement joins TRBV6-5 to TRBJ1-1; D perhaps matches TRBD1 (6 bases). V lost 6 bases to trimming and J lost 1 base, with 15 bases between them. The germline V gene encodes CDR1 MNHEY and CDR2 SVGAGI. The CDR3 extends over 15 amino acids. For the CDR3, the DNA is TGTGCCAGCAGCCTCTGGACAGCCAAGAACACTGAAGCTTTCTTT. Encoded protein: CASSLWTAKNTEAFF.

The chain employs TRBV4-1 and TRBJ2-1; D not resolved. Germline values: CDR1 MGHRA, CDR2 YSYEKL. V lost 3 bases and J lost 7, with 7 bases in between. The CDR3 is 12 residues long. The CDR3 nucleotides are TGCGCCAGCAGCCAGGAGCTTAATGAGCAGTTCTTC. Translation gives CASSQELNEQFF.

The chain combines TRBV28 with TRBJ1-4; the match to TRBD1 covers 8 bases. The CDR3 is 15 residues long. V gave up 4 bases and J gave up 8 bases; unmatched junction bases: 9. Germline assignment: CDR1 MDHEN and CDR2 SYDVKM. The CDR3 sequence: CASSSRTGLWEKLFF. DNA for the CDR3: TGTGCCAGCAGTTCCCGGACAGGGTTATGGGAAAAACTGTTTTTT.

The rearrangement joins TRBV11-2 to TRBJ2-1, with TRBD2 identical over 13 bases. The CDR3 loop spans 17 amino acids. Germline trimming cut 5 bases from V and 0 bases from J; bases unmatched to any gene: 4. The germline CDR1 and CDR2 sequences are SGHAT and FQNNGV. In DNA form, the CDR3 reads TGTGCCAGCAGCCTCTGGACTAGCGGGAGCTCCTACAATGAGCAGTTCTTC. Translation gives CASSLWTSGSSYNEQFF.

This clone was seen just once. This chain links TRBV29-1 with TRBJ2-3; D remains unclear. CDR1 is SQVTM, CDR2 ANQGSEA, per germline. The CDR3 is made up of 10 amino acids. V was shortened by 2 bases and J by 6 bases, with 3 bases between the two germline ends. For the CDR3, the DNA is TGCAGCGTTGAAAGTGATACGCAGTATTTT. It translates to CSVESDTQYF.

The rearrangement links TRBV15 to TRBJ1-1; D is unresolved. This CDR3 has 15 amino acids. Trimming cost V 6 bases and J 1 base, with 15 bases left between them. Germline loops: CDR1 LNHNV, CDR2 YYDKDF (reference sequence). As DNA, the CDR3 is TGTGCCACCAGGGGCATGGGATACCAGAACACTGAAGCTTTCTTT. Protein product: CATRGMGYQNTEAFF.

The genes are TRBV5-1 and TRBJ1-1; tentative D call: TRBD1 (5 bases). CDR1 is SGHRS, CDR2 YFSETQ, per germline. Trimming removed 7 bases from V and 1 base from J, with 14 bases in between. CDR3 length: 14 amino acids. This chain's CDR3 is CASSDSLSNTEAFF. For the CDR3, the DNA is TGCGCCAGCTCCGACAGCCTTTCGAACACTGAAGCTTTCTTT.

The chain combines TRBV18 with TRBJ2-5; possible D gene TRBD1, 5 bases. CDR3 length equals 17 residues. V gave up 6 bases and J gave up 5 bases, with 25 bases separating them. Germline CDR1 KGHSH, CDR2 LQKENI. CDR3 sequence: CASSPRGPGWSVETQYF. CDR3 nucleotide sequence: TGTGCCAGCTCCCCTCGTGGGCCAGGGTGGTCTGTTGAGACCCAGTACTTC.

This chain connects TRBV7-2 to TRBJ2-5; the D is unclear. V lost 2 bases to trimming and J lost 7 bases, with 5 bases between them. CDR1 and CDR2 (germline): SGHTA, FQGNSA. The CDR3 runs 11 residues. Here the CDR3 DNA reads TGTGCCAGCAGCTTAATGGGGACCCAGTACTTC. Its translation: CASSLMGTQYF.

This rearrangement joins TRBV18 to TRBJ2-5; 11 bases agree with TRBD2. The V gene's germline CDR1 is KGHSH and CDR2 LQKENI. V trimming: 2 bases; J trimming: 3 bases; junction bases outside the gene matches: 5. This CDR3 comprises 16 residues. DNA of the CDR3: TGTGCCAGCTCACCAATGGCTAGCGGGAGGAAAGAGACCCAGTACTTC. As protein: CASSPMASGRKETQYF.

V usage is TRBV28 and J usage is TRBJ2-3, with 11 bases matching TRBD2. This CDR3 comprises 18 residues. V gave up 4 bases and J gave up 3 bases; unmatched junction bases: 12. CDR1 and CDR2 from the germline V gene are MDHEN and SYDVKM. The CDR3 sequence: CASSSLLAGGPETDTQYF. The CDR3 bases are TGTGCCAGCAGTTCCTTGTTAGCGGGAGGGCCCGAGACAGATACGCAGTATTTT.

The rearrangement joins TRBV19 to TRBJ2-4; D may be TRBD1 or TRBD2 (6 bases each). CDR3 length: 17 residues. Germline CDR1 and CDR2: LNHDA and SQIVND (reference sequence). V lost 3 bases and J lost 6, with 21 bases in between. In DNA form, the CDR3 reads TGTGCCAGTAGTATTATGCCTCTGCCCGGAGGGGGAAACATTCAGTACTTC. As protein: CASSIMPLPGGGNIQYF. The complete variable domain, with remaining parts taken from reference TRBV19 and TRBJ2-4, reads DGGITQSPKYLFRKEGQNVTLSCEQNLNHDAMYWYRQDPGQGLRLIYYSQIVNDFQKGDIAEGYSVSREKKESFPLTVTSAQKNPTAFYLCASSIMPLPGGGNIQYFGAGTRLSVL.

V is TRBV5-4 and J is TRBJ1-1; D is unclear. This CDR3 comprises 15 residues. Germline V CDR1 and CDR2: SGHNT, YYREEE (reference sequence). The V end lost 0 bases, the J end lost 1 base, and 10 bases lay between the germline ends. CDR3 coding DNA: TGTGCCAGCAGCTTGGAAACGAGGAAGAACACTGAAGCTTTCTTT. This encodes CASSLETRKNTEAFF.

The gene calls are TRBV5-1 and TRBJ2-7; 8 bases match TRBD1. The CDR3 contains 15 residues. After removal of 6 bases from V and 1 base from J, the junction contained 9 bases not matched to a gene. The germline V gene has CDR1 SGHRS and CDR2 YFSETQ. The CDR3 is CASNSSTGASYEQYF. CDR3 coding DNA: TGCGCCAGCAACTCCTCGACAGGGGCTTCCTACGAGCAGTACTTC.